This passage covers 8 T cell receptor beta chains from one sample sequenced in a study of tissue T cells after allogeneic stem cell transplantation. As for time point: mouse harvest day 7 after allogeneic transplant. The graft held 10^6 splenic CD5+ T cells and 10^7 T-cell-depleted bone marrow cells. Here immunoSEQ multiplex PCR was the method, and the copy in TCRdb shows in-frame clones only, minus some. The table includes fewer than 6,000 clones, roughly half detected once. The sample comprised skin. These receptors were taken from a female BALB/c mouse given C57BL/6 T cells with graft-versus-host disease after an allogeneic hematopoietic cell transplant.

Notes on this clone: All gene names here are mouse names. The read ends 1 residue early relative to the CDR3; the germline J gene fills the gap. V usage is TRBV3 and J usage is TRBJ2-2; no definite D call. V gave up 2 bases and J gave up 2 bases, with 6 bases separating them. The germline V gene encodes CDR1 SNHLY and CDR2 FYNGKV (reference sequence). The CDR3 extends over 14 amino acids. CDR3: CASSLRSNTGQLYF. Partial CDR3 DNA: TGTGCCAGCAGCTTACGCTCGAACACCGGGCAGCTCTAC.

A word on this clone: The genes and germline here are from mouse. The read halts 1 residue ahead of the CDR3 end, with the missing end drawn from the germline J gene. J is TRBJ2-7 and V is TRBV13-3, with TRBD2 as a possible D gene (7 bases). Between the trimmed V and J ends, which lost 0 bases and 3 bases, there was a span of 13 bases. The CDR3 runs to 15 residues. Germline loops: CDR1 NNHDY, CDR2 SYVADS. CDR3 bases read: TGTGCCAGCAGTGATGCGTTTGGGGGGCGCTATGAACAGTAC. Protein sequence: CASSDAFGGRYEQY. The CDR3 in its entirety is CASSDAFGGRYEQYF.

This clone was seen a few times. Gene names are the mouse ones. The read gets to within 1 residue of the CDR3 end, and the germline J gene fills in the rest. The chain couples TRBV3 to TRBJ1-5, with D unresolved. CDR3 length: 14 amino acids. Per germline, CDR1 SNHLY and CDR2 FYNGKV (reference sequence). Trimming cost V 2 bases and J 1 base, with 6 bases left between them. CDR3 in amino acids: CASSLRVNNQAPLF. The CDR3 bases that were read are TGTGCCAGCAGCTTAAGGGTGAACAACCAGGCTCCGCTT.

Regarding this clone: Gene and germline names: mouse. The read terminates 1 residue ahead of where the CDR3 ends, so the germline J gene completes it. The chain couples TRBV24 to TRBJ2-7; 12 bases line up with TRBD2. Looked up from germline, CDR1 is KGHTA and CDR2 is FRNEEI. This CDR3 spans 16 amino acids. With V trimmed by 4 bases and J by 0 bases, 4 bases remained unmatched. Incomplete CDR3 DNA: TGTGCCAGCAGTCAAGGGACTGGGGGGTCCTCCTATGAACAGTAC. Encoded protein: CASSQGTGGSSYEQY. The whole CDR3 sequence is CASSQGTGGSSYEQYF.

Regarding this clone: Gene names are the mouse ones. Read data end 1 residue before the CDR3 end; the end is taken from the germline J gene. This chain joins TRBV23 and TRBJ2-1; TRBD1 is the table's D call and was not checked against the DNA. The V gene's germline CDR1 is KGHTA and CDR2 FQNQQP. This CDR3 spans 12 amino acids. CDR3 sequence reads: CSSSQSGGKQFF. CDR3 bases read: TGCTCCAGCAGTCAATCAGGGGGCAAGCAGTTC.

Note on this clone: Gene names are mouse gene names. From the germline J gene comes the end of the CDR3, since the read stops 1 residue before it. The chain carries TRBV26 and TRBJ2-4, with 7 nucleotides matching TRBD2. The trim removed 3 bases at V and 1 base at J, leaving 1 base unmatched. The CDR3 runs 14 residues. Germline loops: CDR1 KGHPV, CDR2 FQNQEV (reference sequence). CDR3 amino acids: CASSLLGGQNTLYF. Partial CDR3 DNA: TGTGCCAGCAGTCTCCTGGGGGGTCAAAACACCTTGTAC. The full variable domain, in which reference TRBV26 and TRBJ2-4 provide the parts outside the CDR3, is NSKVIQTPRYLVKGQGQKAKMRCIPEKGHPVVFWYQQNKNNEFKFLINFQNQEVLQQIDMTEKRFSAECPSNSPCSLEIQSSEAGDSALYLCASSLLGGQNTLYFGAGTRLSVL.

About this clone itself: Gene names follow the mouse nomenclature. From the germline J gene comes the end of the CDR3, since the read stops 1 residue before it. The genes are TRBV13-3 and TRBJ2-7, with D unresolved. The CDR3 spans 14 residues. The germline V gene encodes CDR1 NNHDY and CDR2 SYVADS. Trimming shortened V by 0 bases and J by 0 bases, and 7 bases separated the two germline ends. The CDR3 here is CASSDARSSYEQYF. The covered CDR3 bases are TGTGCCAGCAGTGATGCCAGGAGCTCCTATGAACAGTAC.

Points on this clone: Germline and genes here are mouse. The read ends 1 residue shy of where the CDR3 ends; the end is completed using the germline J gene. Other DNA sequences from this sample encode an identical CDR3 as well. This chain joins TRBV26 and TRBJ1-1; D possibly corresponds to TRBD1 (6 bases). Looked up from germline, CDR1 is KGHPV and CDR2 is FQNQEV (reference sequence). V lost 3 bases and J 0 bases, leaving 8 bases between the germline ends. This CDR3 is built from 14 residues. CDR3 bases read: TGTGCCAGCAGTCTAGGGACAACAAACACAGAAGTCTTC. Translation gives CASSLGTTNTEVF. The whole CDR3 sequence is CASSLGTTNTEVFF.